The 22 T cell receptor beta chains presented below share a single source sample, sequenced in a study of T-cell reconstitution after alpha-beta-depleted transplantation in children. Preparing the TCRbeta library involved the use of unique molecular identifiers. MiXCR, applied by TCRdb to the PCR reads, yields one record per CDR3 protein. The sample lists hundreds of thousands of distinct CDR3 sequences; about an eighth were seen once. Here the sequenced sample was PBMCs, taken before TCRalphabeta/CD19-depleted stem cell transplant. These receptors were taken from a girl between 2 and 10 years old with congenital amegakaryocytic thrombocytopenia, due to receive a stem cell transplant.

The gene calls are TRBV5-1 and TRBJ1-2, with D possibly TRBD1 on 5 matching bases. With 4 bases removed from V and 7 bases from J, the gap between germline ends came to 11 bases. The CDR3 length is 12 residues. Germline V lookup: CDR1 SGHRS, CDR2 YFSETQ. CDR3 in amino acids: CASSLSGLGYTF. The CDR3 nucleotides are TGCGCCAGCAGCCTTTCAGGGCTTGGCTACACCTTC.

This clonotype was seen ten or more times. The rearrangement uses TRBV7-8 and TRBJ2-7; D is ambiguous. Germline V lookup: CDR1 SGHVS, CDR2 FQNEAQ. V lost 1 base and J 6 bases, leaving 16 bases between the germline ends. This CDR3 spans 15 amino acids. The DNA for the CDR3 is TGTGCCAGCAGCTTAGGGCGTCCAGAGAGTGGCGAGCAGTACTTC. As protein: CASSLGRPESGEQYF.

This clonotype was counted many times. The chain recombines TRBV29-1 with TRBJ1-1; D is unclear. V was clipped by 7 bases and J by 5 bases, with 11 bases between them. The CDR3 spans 11 residues. The germline V gene has CDR1 SQVTM and CDR2 ANQGSEA. The CDR3 DNA reads as TGCAGCGGGGAGGCGGGGACTGAAGCTTTCTTT. It codes for CSGEAGTEAFF.

The chain has TRBV12-3 or TRBV12-4 and TRBJ2-3; tentatively, D is TRBD2 (6 bases). The CDR3 is made up of 15 amino acids. Trimming took off 6 bases at V and 8 bases at J, with 21 bases between the two ends. The DNA of the CDR3 is TGTGCCAGCAGGGACCCGGGGGTGGGGAAGGGTACGCAGTATTTT. Translated, it gives CASRDPGVGKGTQYF.

The chain has TRBV7-2 and TRBJ2-1; possibly TRBD2 for D (7 bases). V lost 5 bases, J lost 5 bases, and 19 bases lay in between. The CDR3 covers 16 residues. Germline CDR1 is SGHTA and CDR2 is FQGNSA. The CDR3 DNA sequence: TGTGCCAGCAGCAACACACAAGGGGGACTAAACAATGAGCAGTTCTTC. Amino acid sequence: CASSNTQGGLNNEQFF.

This clonotype was recorded many times. The rearrangement uses TRBV5-1 and TRBJ2-7; 12 bases map to TRBD2. Germline assignment: CDR1 SGHRS and CDR2 YFSETQ. The J segment lost 8 bases and the V segment lost 0 bases, leaving 9 bases of the junction unmatched. This CDR3 spans 16 amino acids. CDR3 in amino acids: CASSLDGLAGSLQQYF. DNA for the CDR3: TGCGCCAGCAGCTTGGACGGACTAGCGGGAAGCTTACAGCAGTACTTC. Full variable domain (remainder filled in from reference TRBV5-1 and TRBJ2-7): KAGVTQTPRYLIKTRGQQVTLSCSPISGHRSVSWYQQTPGQGLQFLFEYFSETQRNKGNFPGRFSGRQFSNSRSEMNVSTLELGDSALYLCASSLDGLAGSLQQYFGPGTRLTVT.

The sample holds many counts of this clonotype. The V gene is TRBV6-5, the J gene TRBJ2-5; D may be TRBD1 (6 bases). Trimming left V 3 bases short and J 6 bases short, with 26 bases between. This CDR3 has 18 residues. Germline lookup yields CDR1 MNHEY and CDR2 SVGAGI. The CDR3 DNA sequence: TGTGCCAGCAGTTATTCGCCCGGGACATTCAACTCCAAGAAGACCCAGTACTTC. Encoded protein: CASSYSPGTFNSKKTQYF.

The chain joins TRBV20-1 to TRBJ1-5; D possibly corresponds to TRBD1 (5 bases). This CDR3 is built from 13 residues. Between the trimmed V and J ends, which lost 6 bases and 4 bases, there was a span of 13 bases. Germline V gene data show CDR1 as DFQATT and CDR2 as SNEGSKA (reference sequence). This chain's CDR3 is CSARPQGNQPQHF. In DNA, the CDR3 is TGCAGTGCCAGACCGCAGGGAAATCAGCCCCAGCATTTT.

This clonotype was counted at least ten times. This chain links TRBV5-1 with TRBJ2-7; D gene ambiguous. The ends were cut back, 2 bases at V and 1 base at J, with 10 bases in the middle. Germline lookup yields CDR1 SGHRS and CDR2 YFSETQ. CDR3 length equals 14 residues. The CDR3 loop reads CASSLEALSYEQYF. The CDR3, as DNA: TGCGCCAGCAGCTTAGAGGCCCTATCCTACGAGCAGTACTTC.

In its sample, this clonotype was seen a few times. This sequence joins TRBV28 and TRBJ1-4, with D maybe TRBD1 (6 bases). Trimming removed 7 bases at V and 7 bases at J, with 10 bases between. CDR1 is MDHEN, CDR2 SYDVKM, per germline. The CDR3 consists of 12 residues. As DNA, the CDR3 is TGTGCCAGCACAATAGGGGGTGAAAAACTGTTTTTT. It is translated as CASTIGGEKLFF.

This clonotype was detected only a few times. The chain couples TRBV20-1 to TRBJ1-1; D may be TRBD1 (5 bases). The CDR3 contains 16 residues. V lost 6 bases and J 1 base, leaving 21 bases between the germline ends. The V gene's germline CDR1 is DFQATT and CDR2 SNEGSKA (reference sequence). The CDR3 DNA sequence: TGCAGTGCGCGACAGACAGAACCACTGAGGAACACTGAAGCTTTCTTT. This gives the protein CSARQTEPLRNTEAFF.

This chain uses TRBV28 with TRBJ2-1; D call uncertain. The CDR3 length is 11 residues. V was trimmed by 7 bases and J by 10 bases, leaving 11 bases between them. Germline loops: CDR1 MDHEN, CDR2 SYDVKM. The DNA for the CDR3 is TGTGCCAGCACCGTCGGCTCAGAGCAGTTCTTC. Its translation is CASTVGSEQFF.

V gene TRBV30 combines with J gene TRBJ2-1; D call uncertain. The CDR3 has 11 amino acids. In germline, CDR1 is GTSNPN, CDR2 SVGIG (reference sequence). Trimming stripped 1 base from V and 9 bases from J, with 7 bases between. The CDR3 sequence is CAWSEGGEQFF. DNA of the CDR3: TGTGCCTGGAGTGAAGGCGGTGAGCAGTTCTTC.

This clonotype occurred many times. The chain links TRBV20-1 to TRBJ1-1, with a weak D call TRBD1 (6 bases). CDR3 length: 16 amino acids. Trimming took off 0 bases at V and 1 base at J, with 15 bases between the two ends. CDR1 is DFQATT, CDR2 SNEGSKA, per germline (reference sequence). The CDR3 spells CSARDPSGQPNTEAFF. The CDR3 DNA follows: TGCAGTGCTAGAGACCCTTCAGGACAGCCGAACACTGAAGCTTTCTTT.

V gene TRBV10-3 combines with J gene TRBJ2-5; D possibly corresponds to TRBD1 (5 bases). CDR1 and CDR2 (germline): ENHRY, SYGVKD. Trimming stripped 4 bases from V and 4 bases from J, with 13 bases between. The CDR3 length is 14 residues. In DNA form, the CDR3 reads TGTGCCATCAGTGCCGACAGCCCGGGAGAGACCCAGTACTTC. Its protein is CAISADSPGETQYF.

This clonotype was seen just once. J is TRBJ2-7 and V is TRBV12-5, with 7 bases that match TRBD1. The V gene's germline CDR1 is LGHNT and CDR2 FRNRAP. The CDR3 is 17 amino acids. The DNA of the CDR3 is TGTGCCTGCAGCCATAGGACAGGCCCGAAACGATCCTACGAGCAGTACTTC. It translates to CACSHRTGPKRSYEQYF.

This clonotype appeared many times. CDR3 sequence: CSARVGGKGEKLFF. The CDR3 nucleotides are TGCAGTGCTAGAGTAGGGGGAAAAGGCGAAAAACTGTTTTTT. The rearrangement links TRBV20-1 to TRBJ1-4; D is possibly TRBD1 (6 bases). There are 14 residues in the CDR3. The germline V and J ends were trimmed by 1 base and 8 bases, with 14 bases remaining between them. CDR1 is DFQATT, CDR2 SNEGSKA, per germline (reference sequence).

A few counts support this clonotype. This sequence joins TRBV29-1 and TRBJ1-2, with TRBD1 as a possible D gene (6 bases). Between the trimmed V and J ends, which lost 6 bases and 6 bases, there was a span of 20 bases. The germline gives CDR1 SQVTM, CDR2 ANQGSEA. CDR3 size: 14 residues. Here the CDR3 reads CSVPVAGGAHGYTF. The DNA of the CDR3 is TGCAGCGTCCCCGTGGCCGGGGGGGCCCATGGCTACACCTTC. Together with reference TRBV29-1 and TRBJ1-2, the CDR3 gives the full variable domain: SAVISQKPSRDICQRGTSLTIQCQVDSQVTMMFWYRQQPGQSLTLIATANQGSEATYESGFVIDKFPISRPNLTFSTLTVSNMSPEDSSIYLCSVPVAGGAHGYTFGSGTRLTVV.

This chain connects TRBV20-1 to TRBJ2-1, with a tentative D call TRBD2 (5 bases). V was shortened by 2 bases and J by 13 bases, with 12 bases between the two germline ends. This CDR3 comprises 11 residues. Germline CDR1 DFQATT, CDR2 SNEGSKA (reference sequence). The CDR3 region has the DNA TGCAGTGCTAGAAGATCGACTATACAGTTCTTC. Its protein product is CSARRSTIQFF.

This clonotype turned up a few times. CDR3 sequence: CATSDSGRADNEQFF. The CDR3 DNA sequence: TGTGCCACCAGTGACAGCGGGAGGGCCGACAATGAGCAGTTCTTC. The chain carries TRBV24-1 and TRBJ2-1, with 10 nucleotides matching TRBD2. This CDR3 is built from 15 residues. V shed 4 bases and J 5 bases; nucleotides not matched to a gene: 4. The germline gives CDR1 KGHDR, CDR2 SFDVKD.

This clonotype was picked up a small number of times. CDR3 nucleotides: TGTGCCACCAGCTTGCGATTAGATACAACTAATGAAAAACTGTTTTTT. Residues: CATSLRLDTTNEKLFF. The chain carries TRBV15 and TRBJ1-4; unclear D gene. Germline loops: CDR1 LNHNV, CDR2 YYDKDF (reference sequence). CDR3 length: 16 residues. V dropped 5 bases and J dropped 0 bases, with 13 bases sitting between them.

This clonotype was seen ten or more times. This chain connects TRBV7-2 to TRBJ1-2; D unclear. Germline values: CDR1 SGHTA, CDR2 FQGNSA. V lost 7 bases to trimming and J lost 7 bases, with 16 bases between them. There are 13 residues in the CDR3. The CDR3 nucleotides are TGTGCCAGCACTCCCGACCGTCCTCGTGGCTACACCTTC. Amino acid sequence: CASTPDRPRGYTF.